This is a list of T cell receptor beta chains from one sample in a study of cytomegalovirus exposure and HLA in healthy donors. Produced via immunoSEQ multiplex PCR; TCRdb's table is partial and in-frame only. The sample contains over 100,000 clones, about 70% of which appear only once. Sequenced input: PBMCs. These receptors came from a male donor in good health and CMV-seronegative. The CDR3 runs from the conserved cysteine through the conserved F or W. A D gene is named only where the DNA matches it firmly. Clone size is given for some rows only: seen once, a few or many times, or a class if the clone is expanded.

j_gene: TRBJ1-2
v_gene: TRBV4-1
abundance: NA
d_gene: TRBD1
CDR3aa: CASSQGGGTGYGYTF
CDR3nt: TGCGCCAGCAGCCAAGGGGGCGGGACAGGGTATGGCTACACCTTC

j_gene: TRBJ1-5
v_gene: TRBV12-5
abundance: NA
d_gene: TRBD1
CDR3aa: CASGLVLPTGTEDSNQPQHF
CDR3nt: TGTGCTAGTGGTTTGGTACTCCCAACTGGGACAGAGGACAGCAATCAGCCCCAGCATTTT

j_gene: TRBJ2-7
v_gene: TRBV7-2
abundance: NA
d_gene: TRBD1
CDR3aa: CASSYDRGSYYEQYF
CDR3nt: TGTGCCAGCAGCTACGACAGGGGGTCGTACTACGAGCAGTACTTC

j_gene: TRBJ2-1
v_gene: TRBV30
abundance: once
d_gene: TRBD2
CDR3aa: CAWRRRAGGPSEQFF
CDR3nt: TGTGCCTGGAGAAGAAGAGCGGGGGGGCCTAGTGAGCAGTTCTTC

j_gene: TRBJ2-2
v_gene: TRBV19
abundance: NA
d_gene: NA
CDR3aa: CASSIVRGPGELFF
CDR3nt: TGTGCCAGTAGTATAGTGAGAGGGCCCGGGGAGCTGTTTTTT

j_gene: TRBJ2-2
v_gene: TRBV6-1
abundance: NA
d_gene: TRBD2
CDR3aa: CASSTPGGATGELFF
CDR3nt: TGTGCCAGCAGTACCCCGGGAGGGGCCACCGGGGAGCTGTTTTTT

j_gene: TRBJ2-3
v_gene: TRBV19
abundance: NA
d_gene: TRBD2
CDR3aa: CASSISSGTSTDTQYF
CDR3nt: TGTGCCAGTAGTATCTCTAGCGGGACTAGCACAGATACGCAGTATTTT

j_gene: TRBJ2-2
v_gene: TRBV6-4
abundance: NA
d_gene: TRBD2
CDR3aa: CASSHYSGGSNTGELFF
CDR3nt: TGTGCCAGCAGTCACTACTCCGGCGGGAGCAACACCGGGGAGCTGTTTTTT

j_gene: TRBJ1-3
v_gene: TRBV19
abundance: NA
d_gene: NA
CDR3aa: CATTGNTIYF
CDR3nt: TGTGCCACCACGGGGAACACCATATATTTT

j_gene: TRBJ2-6
v_gene: TRBV27
abundance: once
d_gene: TRBD2
CDR3aa: CASRDHTAGVIPSGANVLTF
CDR3nt: TGTGCCAGCCGCGACCACACAGCGGGGGTAATTCCCTCTGGGGCCAACGTCCTGACTTTC

j_gene: TRBJ2-5
v_gene: TRBV29-1
abundance: NA
d_gene: NA
CDR3aa: CSVDCRTERQETQYF
CDR3nt: TGCAGCGTTGACTGTAGGACAGAACGCCAAGAGACCCAGTACTTC

j_gene: TRBJ2-4
v_gene: TRBV27
abundance: NA
d_gene: NA
CDR3aa: CASSLSTGEKANIQYF
CDR3nt: TGTGCCAGCAGTTTATCAACGGGGGAGAAAGCAAACATTCAGTACTTC

j_gene: TRBJ2-3
v_gene: TRBV9
abundance: NA
d_gene: NA
CDR3aa: CASSVASTDTQYF
CDR3nt: TGTGCCAGCAGCGTAGCGAGCACAGATACGCAGTATTTT

j_gene: TRBJ2-3
v_gene: TRBV4-1
abundance: NA
d_gene: NA
CDR3aa: CASSPSHPSTDTQYF
CDR3nt: TGCGCCAGCAGCCCCAGTCACCCTAGCACAGATACGCAGTATTTT

j_gene: TRBJ1-3
v_gene: TRBV6-6
abundance: NA
d_gene: NA
CDR3aa: CATRQSSGNTIYF
CDR3nt: TGTGCCACCAGACAGAGTTCTGGAAACACCATATATTTT

j_gene: TRBJ2-7
v_gene: TRBV4-3
abundance: NA
d_gene: NA
CDR3aa: CASSQDGSGSYEQYF
CDR3nt: TGCGCCAGCAGCCAAGATGGGAGCGGTTCCTACGAGCAGTACTTC

j_gene: TRBJ2-3
v_gene: TRBV7-3
abundance: NA
d_gene: NA
CDR3aa: CASSLTGQGLRGGSDTQYF
CDR3nt: TGTGCCAGCAGCTTAACGGGACAGGGCCTACGGGGGGGATCAGATACGCAGTATTTT

j_gene: TRBJ2-7
v_gene: TRBV4-1
abundance: NA
d_gene: NA
CDR3aa: CASSQGVTGALSYEQYF
CDR3nt: TGCGCCAGCAGCCAAGGGGTTACAGGTGCTTTAAGCTACGAGCAGTACTTC

j_gene: TRBJ2-3
v_gene: TRBV7-2
abundance: NA
d_gene: TRBD1
CDR3aa: CASDPGTGGDTQYF
CDR3nt: TGTGCCAGCGATCCCGGGACAGGGGGGGATACGCAGTATTTT

j_gene: TRBJ1-2
v_gene: TRBV28
abundance: NA
d_gene: NA
CDR3aa: CASSQSPDYGYTF
CDR3nt: TGTGCCAGCAGTCAGTCTCCTGACTATGGCTACACCTTC

j_gene: TRBJ1-1
v_gene: TRBV28
abundance: NA
d_gene: TRBD1
CDR3aa: CASSVTGTGGSNTEAFF
CDR3nt: TGTGCCAGCAGTGTCACCGGGACAGGGGGTTCGAACACTGAAGCTTTCTTT

j_gene: TRBJ2-1
v_gene: TRBV29-1
abundance: NA
d_gene: NA
CDR3aa: CSARTELHEQFF
CDR3nt: TGCAGCGCCCGGACAGAGTTACATGAGCAGTTCTTC

j_gene: TRBJ1-3
v_gene: TRBV5-4
abundance: NA
d_gene: NA
CDR3aa: CASSLGASSGNTIYF
CDR3nt: TGTGCCAGCAGCTTGGGGGCCAGCTCTGGAAACACCATATATTTT

j_gene: TRBJ1-1
v_gene: TRBV5-1
abundance: NA
d_gene: NA
CDR3aa: CASSLRQALNTEAFF
CDR3nt: TGCGCCAGCAGCTTGAGACAGGCCCTGAACACTGAAGCTTTCTTT

j_gene: TRBJ1-3
v_gene: TRBV20-1
abundance: NA
d_gene: NA
CDR3aa: CSARLANTIYF
CDR3nt: TGCAGTGCTAGATTGGCAAACACCATATATTTT

j_gene: TRBJ1-4
v_gene: TRBV4-3
abundance: NA
d_gene: TRBD1
CDR3aa: CASSQGGQGANEKLFF
CDR3nt: TGCGCCAGCAGCCAAGGGGGACAGGGTGCTAATGAAAAACTGTTTTTT

j_gene: TRBJ2-2
v_gene: TRBV5-4
abundance: NA
d_gene: TRBD2
CDR3aa: CASSFRPSGRRATGELFF
CDR3nt: TGTGCCAGCAGCTTCCGGCCTAGCGGGAGGCGTGCCACCGGGGAGCTGTTTTTT

j_gene: TRBJ2-7
v_gene: TRBV6-1
abundance: NA
d_gene: NA
CDR3aa: CASSVGGNSYEQYF
CDR3nt: TGTGCCAGCAGTGTAGGCGGGAACTCCTACGAGCAGTACTTC

j_gene: TRBJ1-4
v_gene: TRBV4-2
abundance: NA
d_gene: NA
CDR3aa: CASSQAGRVTEGLFF
CDR3nt: TGTGCCAGCAGCCAAGCAGGCAGGGTAACAGAAGGGCTGTTTTTT

j_gene: TRBJ2-1
v_gene: TRBV4-2
abundance: NA
d_gene: NA
CDR3aa: CASSQDELVADEQFF
CDR3nt: TGTGCCAGCAGCCAAGATGAACTAGTGGCGGATGAGCAGTTCTTC

j_gene: TRBJ2-7
v_gene: TRBV7-2
abundance: NA
d_gene: TRBD2
CDR3aa: CASSLAPPGLAGGPYEQYF
CDR3nt: TGTGCCAGCAGCTTAGCTCCCCCGGGACTAGCGGGGGGTCCCTACGAGCAGTACTTC